This T cell receptor (beta chain) emerged from a study of blood T cells in healthy people across ages. Trimming pared 8 bases from V and 1 base from J, leaving 5 bases between. This CDR3 has 11 residues. Then a second PCR, running about 6 to 12 cycles, was carried out with a sample-barcoded 5' primer and a J-beta primer mix. Each CDR3 protein is one row after TCRdb ran MiXCR on the 5' RACE reads. The sample lists about 1.5 million distinct CDR3 sequences; roughly 43% were seen once. Whole-study findings and limits: Shifts in expanded clonotypes may have been confounded by donor CMV status, which was unknown.

Notes on this clonotype: Its antigen remains unidentified.

Material: blood. The sequence derives from a woman aged 18 to 35 in good health. The V and J genes are TRBV12-3 or TRBV12-4 and TRBJ1-2; the D is unclear. The CDR3 sequence is CASFINYGYTF. The CDR3 bases are TGTGCCAGCTTTATTAACTATGGCTACACCTTC.